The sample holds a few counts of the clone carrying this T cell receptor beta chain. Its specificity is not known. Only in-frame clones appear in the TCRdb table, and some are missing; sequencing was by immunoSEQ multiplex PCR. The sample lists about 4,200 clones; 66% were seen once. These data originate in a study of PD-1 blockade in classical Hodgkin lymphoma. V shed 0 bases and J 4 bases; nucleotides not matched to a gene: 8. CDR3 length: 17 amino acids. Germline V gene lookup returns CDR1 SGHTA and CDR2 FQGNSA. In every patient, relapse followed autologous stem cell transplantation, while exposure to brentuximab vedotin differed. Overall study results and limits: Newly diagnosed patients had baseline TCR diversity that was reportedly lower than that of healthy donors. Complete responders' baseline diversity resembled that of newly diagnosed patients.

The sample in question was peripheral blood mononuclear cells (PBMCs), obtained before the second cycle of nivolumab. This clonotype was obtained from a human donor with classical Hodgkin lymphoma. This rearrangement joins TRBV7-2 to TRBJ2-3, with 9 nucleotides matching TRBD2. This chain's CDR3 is CASSLALREGRSDTQYF. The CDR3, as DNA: TGTGCCAGCAGCTTAGCGTTGCGGGAGGGCCGATCAGATACGCAGTATTTT. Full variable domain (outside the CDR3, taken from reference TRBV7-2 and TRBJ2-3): GAGVSQSPSNKVTEKGKDVELRCDPISGHTALYWYRQSLGQGLEFLIYFQGNSAPDKSGLPSDRFSAERTGGSVSTLTIQRTQQEDSAVYLCASSLALREGRSDTQYFGPGTRLTVL.